This T cell receptor beta chain appears in the sequencing data of a study of T cell responses to AZD1222 COVID-19 vaccine. Sequencing was performed with immunoSEQ multiplex PCR; in TCRdb, only in-frame clones are kept and a portion is missing. The table shows approximately 30,000 clones, with around nine tenths occurring only once. V was clipped by 0 bases and J by 2 bases, with 12 bases between them. The length of the CDR3 is 15 residues. Germline CDR1 is SGHNT and CDR2 is YYREEE (reference sequence). The gene calls are TRBV5-4 and TRBJ2-7; D not certain. The sample consisted of peripheral blood, taken on day 0 of AZD1222 vaccination. The source is an adult in good health. CDR3 sequence: CASSLELRSTYEQYF. The DNA for the CDR3 is TGTGCCAGCAGCTTGGAATTGAGGTCTACCTACGAGCAGTACTTC. The variable domain in full, completed from reference TRBV5-4 and TRBJ2-7, reads ETGVTQSPTHLIKTRGQQVTLRCSSQSGHNTVSWYQQALGQGPQFIFQYYREEENGRGNFPPRFSGLQFPNYSSELNVNALELDDSALYLCASSLELRSTYEQYFGPGTRLTVT.